The TCR beta chain under discussion was sequenced for a study of T cells expressing NK-cell markers. The CDR3 length is 12 residues. Using the 5' RACE reads, TCRdb records one entry per CDR3 protein without DNA. The ten top clones account for roughly an eighth, within a sample of 140,000 to 150,000 distinct CDR3 sequences. The chain joins TRBV12-3 or TRBV12-4 to TRBJ2-1; there is no DNA to check the TCRdb D call of TRBD2. This clonotype originated in a man younger than 30 in good health. Material: blood T cells: a sorted CD56 or NKG2C T cell subset, CD4+ or CD8+ T cells, or bulk PBMC T cells (not recorded which). This chain's CDR3 is CASSGTSDEQFF.